What follows are 14 T cell receptor beta chains derived from one specimen sequenced in a study of T cell changes during pregnancy in multiple sclerosis. Method: immunoSEQ multiplex PCR; TCRdb's copy keeps in-frame clones and lacks some. The sample holds 100,000 or so clones; 92% are singletons and the top ten take 1.9%. The specimen comprised peripheral blood, sampled after pregnancy. The receptors stem from a female donor with multiple sclerosis, enrolled in a pregnancy study.

The chain carries TRBV6-6 and TRBJ1-4; no clear D. The length of the CDR3 is 15 residues. The V end was cut by 7 bases, the J end by 0 bases, with 12 bases between. Germline CDR1 is MNHNY and CDR2 is SVGAGI (reference sequence). The CDR3 spells CASTVEAATNEKLFF. CDR3 nucleotides: TGTGCCAGCACCGTGGAGGCTGCAACTAATGAAAAACTGTTTTTT.

CDR3 coding DNA: TGTGCCAGCAGTTTAGTACGGGTCTACGAGCAGTACTTC. The encoded protein is CASSLVRVYEQYF. The V gene is TRBV28, the J gene TRBJ2-7; D ambiguous. Germline V lookup: CDR1 MDHEN, CDR2 SYDVKM. The CDR3 runs to 13 residues. V lost 2 bases to trimming and J lost 3 bases, with 8 bases between them.

The chain uses TRBV27 and TRBJ2-2; no definite D call. The V gene's germline CDR1 is MNHEY and CDR2 SMNVEV (reference sequence). Trimming removed 3 bases at V and 2 bases at J, with 7 bases between. This CDR3 comprises 14 residues. For the CDR3, the DNA is TGTGCCAGCAGTTTTGAGGTCAACACCGGGGAGCTGTTTTTT. Protein product: CASSFEVNTGELFF.

The chain has TRBV7-9 and TRBJ1-3; 7 bases are a match to TRBD1. Germline lookup yields CDR1 SEHNR and CDR2 FQNEAQ (reference sequence). The CDR3 contains 15 residues. J was trimmed by 4 bases and V by 6 bases; bases with no gene match: 9. In nucleotides, the CDR3 is TGTGCCAGCAGTTTTACAGGGGCGCAAGGAAACACCATATATTTT. It codes for CASSFTGAQGNTIYF. Variable domain in full (rest from reference TRBV7-9 and TRBJ1-3): DTGVSQNPRHKITKRGQNVTFRCDPISEHNRLYWYRQTLGQGPEFLTYFQNEAQLEKSRLLSDRFSAERPKGSFSTLEIQRTEQGDSAMYLCASSFTGAQGNTIYFGEGSWLTVV.

The chain recombines TRBV4-1 with TRBJ1-3; D may be TRBD1 (6 bases). The CDR3 is 16 residues long. In germline, CDR1 is MGHRA, CDR2 YSYEKL. V was pared by 0 bases and J by 4 bases, with 13 bases between. The CDR3 sequence is CASSQDLGAQGNTIYF. CDR3 bases: TGCGCCAGCAGCCAAGATTTGGGGGCACAAGGAAACACCATATATTTT.

This chain uses TRBV15 with TRBJ2-7; no firm D call. Germline values: CDR1 LNHNV, CDR2 YYDKDF (reference sequence). The CDR3 runs 16 residues. V lost 2 bases and J lost 4, with 18 bases in between. The CDR3 loop is CATSRSPDKYAYEQYF. DNA of the CDR3: TGTGCCACCAGCAGAAGCCCAGACAAATACGCGTACGAGCAGTACTTC.

This chain connects TRBV5-1 to TRBJ1-2, with unresolved D. Germline CDR1 reads SGHRS; CDR2 reads YFSETQ. The CDR3 runs 12 residues. V was cut by 2 bases and J by 8 bases, with 10 bases left in between. CDR3 nucleotides: TGCGCCAGCAGCTTACGGGGTTACGGCTACACCTTC. Protein product: CASSLRGYGYTF.

This rearrangement joins TRBV9 to TRBJ1-1; D is unclear. The length of the CDR3 is 13 residues. Germline CDR1 SGDLS, CDR2 YYNGEE. Trimming shortened V by 4 bases and J by 11 bases, and 18 bases separated the two germline ends. CDR3 bases: TGTGCCAGCAGCCCAGATGGGGATACGGGGGCTTTCTTT. As protein: CASSPDGDTGAFF.

The rearrangement joins TRBV11-2 to TRBJ1-5; the match to TRBD1 covers 11 bases. There are 16 residues in the CDR3. V dropped 5 bases and J dropped 4; count of bases not matched to a gene: 7. CDR1 and CDR2 (germline): SGHAT, FQNNGV. This chain's CDR3 is CASSVSGQGGNQPQHF. Written as DNA, the CDR3 is TGTGCCAGCAGCGTATCGGGACAGGGGGGAAATCAGCCCCAGCATTTT.

The rearrangement uses TRBV28 and TRBJ2-2; TRBD2 is a possible D gene (6 bases). Germline V CDR1 and CDR2: MDHEN, SYDVKM. Trimming removed 5 bases at V and 5 bases at J, with 6 bases between. The CDR3 runs 12 residues. CDR3 loop: CASSRETGELFF. DNA of the CDR3: TGTGCCAGCAGTCGGGAGACCGGGGAGCTGTTTTTT.

This clone has more than one count but fewer than ten. This sequence joins TRBV7-8 and TRBJ1-2; 10 nucleotides agree with TRBD1. CDR1 is SGHVS and CDR2 is FQNEAQ in the germline V gene. This CDR3 region has 16 residues. V shed 5 bases, J shed 0 bases, and the junction held 6 bases outside the gene matches. The chain's CDR3 is CASSPHDRGPNYGYTF. The CDR3 region has the DNA TGTGCCAGCAGCCCGCACGACAGGGGGCCTAACTATGGCTACACCTTC.

This clone was counted once. This chain joins TRBV30 and TRBJ2-1, with TRBD2 matching 8 bases. In germline, CDR1 is GTSNPN, CDR2 SVGIG (reference sequence). The V gene end was trimmed by 3 bases and the J gene end by 1 base; junction bases not matched to a gene: 5. CDR3 size: 15 residues. The CDR3 coding sequence is TGTGCCTGGAGCGGTGCGGGAGGATCCTACAATGAGCAGTTCTTC. It is translated as CAWSGAGGSYNEQFF.

The J gene is TRBJ2-7, the V gene TRBV6-6; possible D gene TRBD1, 5 bases. The germline CDR1 and CDR2 sequences are MNHNY and SVGAGI (reference sequence). V was clipped by 8 bases and J by 0 bases, with 14 bases between them. The CDR3 consists of 14 residues. The CDR3 loop is CASLPSGSSYEQYF. CDR3 DNA sequence: TGTGCCAGCCTTCCTTCAGGGTCCTCCTACGAGCAGTACTTC.

The V and J genes are TRBV12-5 and TRBJ1-3, with a weak D call TRBD1 (6 bases). This CDR3 is built from 13 residues. The V gene lost 6 bases and the J gene lost 4 bases, with 10 bases spanning the gap. CDR1 is LGHNT, CDR2 FRNRAP, per germline. The chain's CDR3 is CASGPDRGNTIYF. DNA for the CDR3: TGTGCTAGTGGCCCAGACAGGGGAAACACCATATATTTT.